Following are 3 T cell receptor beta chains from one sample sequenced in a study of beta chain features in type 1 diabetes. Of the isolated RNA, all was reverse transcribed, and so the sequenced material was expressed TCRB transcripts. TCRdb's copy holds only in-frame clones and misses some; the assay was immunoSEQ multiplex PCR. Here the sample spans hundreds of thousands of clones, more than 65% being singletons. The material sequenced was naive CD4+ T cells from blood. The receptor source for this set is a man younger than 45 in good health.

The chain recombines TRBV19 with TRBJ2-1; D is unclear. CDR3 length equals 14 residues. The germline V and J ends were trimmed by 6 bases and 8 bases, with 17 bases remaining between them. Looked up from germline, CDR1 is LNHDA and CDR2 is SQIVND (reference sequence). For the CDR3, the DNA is TGTGCCAGTAGGGTTGGTAGAAGCAACGATGAGCAGTTCTTC. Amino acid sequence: CASRVGRSNDEQFF.

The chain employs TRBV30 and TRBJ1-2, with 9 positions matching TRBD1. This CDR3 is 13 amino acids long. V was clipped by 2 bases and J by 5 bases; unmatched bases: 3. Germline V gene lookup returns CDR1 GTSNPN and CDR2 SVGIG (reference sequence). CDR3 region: CAWSPTGGYGYTF. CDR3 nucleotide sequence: TGTGCCTGGAGTCCGACAGGGGGATATGGCTACACCTTC.

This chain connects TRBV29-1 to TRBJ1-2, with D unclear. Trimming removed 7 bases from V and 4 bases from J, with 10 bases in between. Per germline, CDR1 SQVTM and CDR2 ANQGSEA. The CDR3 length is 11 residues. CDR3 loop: CSARTGYGYTF. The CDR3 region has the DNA TGCAGCGCCAGAACGGGCTATGGCTACACCTTC.